The rows below give T cell receptor beta chains drawn from one sample of a study of T-cell memory formation after mild COVID-19. TCRdb reprocessed the 5' RACE reads via MiXCR and lists one record per CDR3 protein. The table includes approximately 200,000 distinct CDR3 sequences, more than 15% detected once. The sequenced material came from PBMCs or a T cell subset sorted from them (not recorded which). These receptors were taken from an adult woman who had mild COVID-19 (a few samples of this study predate the infection). Cell type and time point are not known. The CDR3 runs from the conserved cysteine through the conserved F or W. Fields, in order: J gene, V gene, clone size, D gene, CDR3 DNA, CDR3 protein. D genes are given only for firm matches. The size of a clone is reported for some rows only, either as once, few or many, or as a class for expanded clones.

J: TRBJ1-2
V: TRBV19
size: few
D: NA
DNA: TGTGCCAGTAGCCTACCCCGCGGCCAGAAATCCTATGGCTACACCTTC
CDR3: CASSLPRGQKSYGYTF

J: TRBJ2-3
V: TRBV4-2
size: NA
D: NA
DNA: TGTGCCAGCAGCCAAGTAGGGGGGGGCACAGATACGCAGTATTTT
CDR3: CASSQVGGGTDTQYF

J: TRBJ2-7
V: TRBV5-1
size: many
D: NA
DNA: TGCGCCAGCAGCTTGGGGGGATTATTGGGCGAGCAGTACTTC
CDR3: CASSLGGLLGEQYF

J: TRBJ1-2
V: TRBV7-9
size: NA
D: NA
DNA: TGTGCCAGCAGCTCGTCTCCAGGGTCCGGATATGGCTACACCTTC
CDR3: CASSSSPGSGYGYTF

J: TRBJ2-3
V: TRBV4-1
size: NA
D: TRBD2
DNA: TGCGCCAGCAGCCTCCGAAGCGGGGATGGGGATACGCAGTATTTT
CDR3: CASSLRSGDGDTQYF

J: TRBJ2-3
V: TRBV7-9
size: NA
D: TRBD2
DNA: TGTGCCAGCAGCTACCGGGGGGAAAGAACAGATACGCAGTATTTT
CDR3: CASSYRGERTDTQYF

J: TRBJ1-2
V: TRBV7-9
size: few
D: NA
DNA: TGTGCCAGCAGCCCGGGCGGGACTAACTATGGCTACACCTTC
CDR3: CASSPGGTNYGYTF

J: TRBJ1-2
V: TRBV29-1
size: few
D: NA
DNA: TGCAGCGTTGTCTATCCTAACTATGGCTACACCTTC
CDR3: CSVVYPNYGYTF

J: TRBJ1-5
V: TRBV29-1
size: few
D: TRBD1
DNA: TGCAGCGTTGGATTAGGGACAGGGATCAATCAGCCCCAGCATTTT
CDR3: CSVGLGTGINQPQHF

J: TRBJ2-5
V: TRBV12-3/TRBV12-4
size: NA
D: NA
DNA: TGTGCCAGCAGTTTAGCGACTGTAGAGACCCAGTACTTC
CDR3: CASSLATVETQYF